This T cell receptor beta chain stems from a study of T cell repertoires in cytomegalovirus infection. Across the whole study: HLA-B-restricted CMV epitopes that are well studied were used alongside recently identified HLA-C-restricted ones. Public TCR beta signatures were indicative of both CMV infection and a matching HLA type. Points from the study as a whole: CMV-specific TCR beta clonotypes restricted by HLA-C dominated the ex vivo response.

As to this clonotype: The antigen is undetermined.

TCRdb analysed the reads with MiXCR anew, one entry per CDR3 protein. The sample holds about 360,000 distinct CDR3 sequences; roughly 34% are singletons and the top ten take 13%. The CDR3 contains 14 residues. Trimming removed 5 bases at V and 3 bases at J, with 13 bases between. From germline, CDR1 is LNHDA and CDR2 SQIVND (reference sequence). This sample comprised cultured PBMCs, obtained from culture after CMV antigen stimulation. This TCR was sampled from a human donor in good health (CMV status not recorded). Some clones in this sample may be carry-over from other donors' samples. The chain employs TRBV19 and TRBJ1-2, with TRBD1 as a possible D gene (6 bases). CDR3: CASSARGQYYGYTF. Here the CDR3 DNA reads TGTGCCAGTAGTGCCCGGGGGCAGTACTATGGCTACACCTTC.